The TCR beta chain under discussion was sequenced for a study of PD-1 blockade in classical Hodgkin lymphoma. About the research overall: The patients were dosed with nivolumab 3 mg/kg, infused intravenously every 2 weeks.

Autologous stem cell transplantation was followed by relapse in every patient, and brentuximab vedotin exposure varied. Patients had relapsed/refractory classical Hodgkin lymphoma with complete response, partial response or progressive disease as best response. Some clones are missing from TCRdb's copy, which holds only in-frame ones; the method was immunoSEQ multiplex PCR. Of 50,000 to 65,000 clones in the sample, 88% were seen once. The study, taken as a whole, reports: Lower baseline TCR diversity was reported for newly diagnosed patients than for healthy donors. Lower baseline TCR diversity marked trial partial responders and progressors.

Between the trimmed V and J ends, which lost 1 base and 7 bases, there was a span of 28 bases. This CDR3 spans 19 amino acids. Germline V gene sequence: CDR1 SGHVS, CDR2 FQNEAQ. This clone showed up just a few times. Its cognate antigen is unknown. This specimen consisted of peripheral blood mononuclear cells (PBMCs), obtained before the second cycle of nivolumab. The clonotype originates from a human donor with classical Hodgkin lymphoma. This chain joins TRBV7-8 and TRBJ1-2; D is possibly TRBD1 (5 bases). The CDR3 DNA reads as TGTGCCAGCAGCTTAGGACTGAGCTGGGGACCTAGTCCCCCGGGTGGCTACACCTTC. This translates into CASSLGLSWGPSPPGGYTF.